The 14 T cell receptor beta chains listed next were all sequenced from one sample in a study of blood T cell repertoires in COVID-19. Only in-frame clones appear in the TCRdb table, and some are missing; sequencing was by immunoSEQ multiplex PCR. The sample includes approximately 490,000 clones, roughly 87% of them seen just once. The sequencing input was PBMCs or T cells enriched from blood (not recorded which). The receptors were sampled from a woman aged 18-29 years who had recovered from COVID-19.

The table lists this clone with a count of one. The rearrangement uses TRBV5-1 and TRBJ1-1, with D possibly TRBD1 on 5 matching bases. The CDR3 consists of 14 residues. Germline loops: CDR1 SGHRS, CDR2 YFSETQ. V was pared by 3 bases and J by 5 bases, with 14 bases between. The CDR3 spells CASSSDSTSTEAFF. CDR3 DNA sequence: TGCGCCAGCAGCTCTGACAGCACCTCGACTGAAGCTTTCTTT.

The chain has TRBV19 and TRBJ1-1; the match to TRBD1 covers 7 bases. The CDR3 has 16 residues. CDR1 and CDR2 (germline): LNHDA, SQIVND (reference sequence). V lost 3 bases to trimming and J lost 5 bases; unmatched junction nucleotides: 12. The CDR3 DNA sequence: TGTGCCAGTAGTATCGGGGCAGGGGGGTTTTGGACTGAAGCTTTCTTT. Translated, it gives CASSIGAGGFWTEAFF.

The chain recombines TRBV28 with TRBJ1-5; 8 bases match TRBD1. CDR3 length: 14 residues. The V segment lost 8 bases and the J segment 7 bases; nucleotides outside the gene matches: 10. Looked up from germline, CDR1 is MDHEN and CDR2 is SYDVKM. The chain's CDR3 is CASWTGMGAQPQHF. CDR3 nucleotide sequence: TGTGCCAGCTGGACAGGGATGGGTGCCCAGCCCCAGCATTTT.

V gene TRBV28 combines with J gene TRBJ1-3, with D tentatively TRBD1 (6 bases). Germline lookup yields CDR1 MDHEN and CDR2 SYDVKM. V shed 6 bases and J shed 0 bases, with 18 bases lying between them. This CDR3 contains 17 residues. In nucleotides, the CDR3 is TGTGCCAGCAGCGAACGAACAGGGCTGGGCTCTGGAAACACCATATATTTT. Amino acid sequence: CASSERTGLGSGNTIYF.

CDR3 in amino acids: CASSLGTGFFGTF. For the CDR3, the DNA is TGTGCCAGCAGTTTAGGGACTGGTTTTTTCGGCACCTTC. The chain carries TRBV12-3 or TRBV12-4 and TRBJ1-2; no definite D call. This CDR3 has 13 residues. V was cut by 1 base and J by 13 bases, with 16 bases left in between.

The chain carries TRBV25-1 and TRBJ2-5; D is perhaps TRBD1 (6 bases). CDR3 length: 17 amino acids. Per the germline V gene, CDR1 is MGHDK and CDR2 is SYGVNS. Deletions cut 3 bases from V and 1 base from J, with 18 bases between. For the CDR3, the DNA is TGTGCCAGCAGTGAGATCGGAACAGGGCGGGTCCAAGAGACCCAGTACTTC. Translation gives CASSEIGTGRVQETQYF.

The rearrangement uses TRBV10-3 and TRBJ1-1; perhaps TRBD1 as D (5 bases). The CDR3 covers 18 residues. The germline gives CDR1 ENHRY, CDR2 SYGVKD. V lost 3 bases and J lost 0, with 20 bases in between. CDR3 protein: CAISENRLVSNLNTEAFF. CDR3 coding DNA: TGTGCCATCAGTGAAAACAGGTTGGTTTCGAATCTGAACACTGAAGCTTTCTTT.

CDR3 in DNA: TGTGCCAGCAGCCAGGTTGCGGGACAGACGTACGAGCAGTACTTC. Its translation: CASSQVAGQTYEQYF. V is TRBV4-2 and J is TRBJ2-7; tentative D call: TRBD1 (7 bases). This CDR3 has 15 amino acids. The V and J ends lost 3 bases and 4 bases respectively, with 16 bases between them. Per the germline V gene, CDR1 is LGHNA and CDR2 is YNFKEQ.

This chain uses TRBV7-6 with TRBJ2-5, with TRBD1 matching over 8 bases. The CDR3 has 16 amino acids. CDR1 and CDR2 (germline): SGHVS, FNYEAQ. V gave up 5 bases and J gave up 0 bases; unmatched junction bases: 8. The CDR3 loop is CASSPRTGRYQETQYF. As DNA, the CDR3 is TGTGCCAGCAGCCCCCGGACAGGGCGGTACCAAGAGACCCAGTACTTC.

A word on this clone: An end of the junction differs from the germline gene, which may be a read error. The gene calls are TRBV5-6 and TRBJ1-4, with D possibly matching TRBD1 (6 bases). The germline V gene encodes CDR1 SGHDT and CDR2 YYEEEE. The CDR3 totals 13 residues. CDR3 nucleotide sequence: TGTGCCAGCAGCCTACGAGACGCTACAGGGATGCGTTTT. Amino acid sequence: CASSLRDATGMRF.

This clone has a handful of counts. The chain combines TRBV7-2 with TRBJ1-5; TRBD1 is a possible D gene (6 bases). V was cut by 1 base and J by 7 bases, with 14 bases left in between. The CDR3 has 15 amino acids. Germline V gene lookup returns CDR1 SGHTA and CDR2 FQGNSA. The CDR3 protein is CASSLEGGPSQPQHF. DNA of the CDR3: TGTGCCAGCAGCTTAGAAGGGGGACCGAGCCAGCCCCAGCATTTT.

This clone has just a few counts. This chain connects TRBV3-1 (or the pseudogene TRBV3-2) to TRBJ2-3; 8 bases are shared with TRBD2. J lost 5 bases, V lost 3 bases, and 10 bases had no gene match. The CDR3 is made up of 16 amino acids. Germline V gives CDR1 LGHDT, CDR2 YNNKEL (reference sequence). The CDR3 reads CASSHNFGGAGDTQYF. The CDR3 DNA reads TGTGCCAGCAGCCACAATTTCGGGGGGGCGGGAGATACGCAGTATTTT.

The V gene is TRBV12-5, the J gene TRBJ2-3, with 10 bases fitting TRBD1. This CDR3 contains 14 residues. In germline, CDR1 is LGHNT, CDR2 FRNRAP. V lost 3 bases to trimming and J lost 7 bases; unmatched junction nucleotides: 4. CDR3 amino acids: CASGLWTGGNTQYF. The CDR3, as DNA: TGTGCTAGTGGTTTATGGACAGGGGGAAATACGCAGTATTTT.

The chain couples TRBV28 to TRBJ1-1; no clear D. Trimming removed 2 bases at V and 10 bases at J, with 11 bases between. Germline assignment: CDR1 MDHEN and CDR2 SYDVKM. The CDR3 is 12 amino acids. The CDR3 loop reads CASSLVGETAFF. The CDR3 DNA is TGTGCCAGCAGTTTAGTCGGGGAGACAGCTTTCTTT.